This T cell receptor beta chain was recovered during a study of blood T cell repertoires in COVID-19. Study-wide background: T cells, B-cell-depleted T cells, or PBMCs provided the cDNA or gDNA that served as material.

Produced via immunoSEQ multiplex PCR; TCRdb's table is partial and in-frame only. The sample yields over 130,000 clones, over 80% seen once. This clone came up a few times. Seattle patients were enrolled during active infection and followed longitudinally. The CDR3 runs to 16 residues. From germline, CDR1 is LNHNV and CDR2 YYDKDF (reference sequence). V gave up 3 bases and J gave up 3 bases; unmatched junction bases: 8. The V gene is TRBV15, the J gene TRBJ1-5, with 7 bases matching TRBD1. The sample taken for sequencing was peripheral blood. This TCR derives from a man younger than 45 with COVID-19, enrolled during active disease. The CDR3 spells CATSSSDRVPNQPQHF. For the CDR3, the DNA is TGTGCCACCAGCAGTAGCGACAGGGTACCCAATCAGCCCCAGCATTTT.